Listed here is a single T cell receptor (beta chain). As yet, its antigen is unknown. The CDR3 loop spans 13 amino acids. The germline CDR1 and CDR2 sequences are LGHNA and YNFKEQ. V lost 4 bases and J 8 bases, leaving 14 bases between the germline ends. The sample belongs to a study of CD8 T cells in Susac syndrome. On the study more broadly: Clinical remission applied to eight sequenced Susac syndrome patients, and more than five had active disease. Points from the study as a whole: As acknowledged by the study, its TCR sequencing and HLA analysis included a relatively small number of individuals.

RNA was extracted with the RNeasy kit, and a quantity of about 0.45 to 1 ug was reverse transcribed using random hexamers. An immunoSEQ multiplex PCR generated amplified TCR beta CDR3 products spanning 54 Vbeta and 13 Jbeta. From the immunoSEQ multiplex PCR reads, TCRdb called clonotypes with MiXCR, one entry per CDR3 protein. The table records around 190,000 distinct CDR3 sequences, 85% to 95% of them present only once. The Susac syndrome patients fit the recently defined diagnostic criteria for definite or probable disease. This chain joins TRBV4-2 and TRBJ1-2; a possible D gene is TRBD1 (5 bases). The material sequenced was CD4+ T cells from PBMCs. The receptor was isolated from a human donor with Susac syndrome. CDR3 nucleotides: TGTGCCAGCAGCCTCAGGGAGACTGTCGGCTACACCTTC. Protein sequence: CASSLRETVGYTF.